What follows is one T cell receptor (beta chain) and its context. TCRdb recomputed calls from the reads with MiXCR, one row per CDR3 protein. The data contain some 90,000 distinct CDR3 sequences, about a third of them seen just once; the ten biggest clones take up 2% to 2.5%. This record comes from a study of type 1 regulatory T cells. CDR3 size: 13 residues. V was pared by 6 bases and J by 7 bases, with 5 bases of the junction left unmatched. Germline CDR1 reads MNHEY; CDR2 reads SMNVEV (reference sequence). This sequence originates from a human donor in good health. The genes are TRBV27 and TRBJ1-4, with 7 bases that match TRBD1. Sequencing was performed on CD4+ T cells, either the whole sample or a sorted fraction (not recorded which). CDR3 loop: CASRDRDSEKLFF. CDR3 nucleotide sequence: TGTGCCAGCAGAGACAGGGACAGTGAAAAACTGTTTTTT.